A selection of T cell receptor beta chains follows, all from one sample in a study of T cell responses to AZD1222 COVID-19 vaccine. Sequencing was performed with immunoSEQ multiplex PCR; in TCRdb, only in-frame clones are kept and a portion is missing. This sample has 150,000 to 200,000 clones, with 88% found just once. Sequences were derived from peripheral blood, sampled on day 0 of AZD1222 vaccination. These receptors were collected from an adult in good health. CDR3s include the opening cysteine and the closing phenylalanine or tryptophan. The D gene is left open where the match is weak.

V: TRBV12-5; J: TRBJ2-3; D: TRBD1; CDR3: CASGLAPKPVGQGWTDTQYF
V: TRBV6-1; J: TRBJ1-6; D: TRBD1; CDR3: CASSEDRVHSPLHF
V: TRBV7-3; J: TRBJ2-1; D: -; CDR3: CASSLARGPYNEQFF
V: TRBV7-9; J: TRBJ2-7; D: TRBD2; CDR3: CASSRRDYPYEQYF
V: TRBV4-3; J: TRBJ1-2; D: TRBD1; CDR3: CASSRGRQGGYGYTF
V: TRBV7-8; J: TRBJ1-5; D: -; CDR3: CASSPDGNQPQHF
V: TRBV2; J: TRBJ1-2; D: -; CDR3: CASSEDPGTLLDYGYTF
V: TRBV2; J: TRBJ1-6; D: TRBD1; CDR3: CASRKGQEGSPLHF
V: TRBV2; J: TRBJ1-2; D: -; CDR3: CASSEALRDGWFYGYTF
V: TRBV28; J: TRBJ2-7; D: -; CDR3: CASSRPYEQYF
V: TRBV29-1; J: TRBJ2-5; D: -; CDR3: CSVDSVRETQYF
V: TRBV6-2/TRBV6-3; J: TRBJ2-7; D: -; CDR3: CASSYPNPRDSGPRGDYEQYF
V: TRBV19; J: TRBJ1-4; D: -; CDR3: CASSIDGRGNEKLFF
V: TRBV3-1/TRBV3-2; J: TRBJ1-1; D: -; CDR3: CASSRGGQDEAFF
V: TRBV5-5; J: TRBJ2-2; D: -; CDR3: CASSSQRLTGELFF
V: TRBV11-1; J: TRBJ1-5; D: -; CDR3: CASSQDGNQPQHF
V: TRBV18; J: TRBJ2-7; D: -; CDR3: CASSAGAGAGFSYEQYF
V: TRBV6-5; J: TRBJ2-7; D: -; CDR3: CASTRDMGSYEQYF
V: TRBV7-2; J: TRBJ1-2; D: TRBD1; CDR3: CASSQQGPIYGYTF
V: TRBV19; J: TRBJ1-2; D: -; CDR3: CASSGENYGYTF
V: TRBV7-9; J: TRBJ2-5; D: -; CDR3: CASSPPAGETQYF
V: TRBV7-2; J: TRBJ1-4; D: -; CDR3: CASSLSRREKLFF
V: TRBV9; J: TRBJ1-6; D: -; CDR3: CASSVENCCNSPLHF
V: TRBV9; J: TRBJ2-7; D: TRBD1; CDR3: CASSSSQGAGEQYF
V: TRBV2; J: TRBJ2-1; D: -; CDR3: CASSEMGRGGEQFF
V: TRBV7-8; J: TRBJ1-1; D: -; CDR3: CASSSGPNTEAFF
V: TRBV14; J: TRBJ2-7; D: TRBD2; CDR3: CASSFGGSSYEQYF
V: TRBV6-5; J: TRBJ2-1; D: -; CDR3: CASRVPGYNEQFF
V: TRBV28; J: TRBJ2-3; D: TRBD1; CDR3: CASSSGGQGTDTQYF
V: TRBV19; J: TRBJ1-5; D: TRBD1; CDR3: CASSNPRTGRAQHF
V: TRBV3-1/TRBV3-2; J: TRBJ2-4; D: TRBD2; CDR3: CASSQVAAGGTKNIQYF
V: TRBV6-5; J: TRBJ2-7; D: -; CDR3: CASRRDRLWGEQYF
V: TRBV7-2; J: TRBJ2-1; D: TRBD2; CDR3: CASSPGLAGGYEQFF
V: TRBV2; J: TRBJ2-6; D: -; CDR3: CASSKKGGSGANVLTF
V: TRBV10-3; J: TRBJ1-2; D: TRBD1; CDR3: CAISDGTAYYGYTF
V: TRBV7-6; J: TRBJ1-4; D: TRBD1; CDR3: CASSPTYRGGEKLFF
V: TRBV29-1; J: TRBJ1-5; D: -; CDR3: CSVSTPEGLQPQHF
V: TRBV6-5; J: TRBJ2-2; D: -; CDR3: CASSYFDVQNTGELFF
V: TRBV7-9; J: TRBJ2-7; D: -; CDR3: CASTPPAAGMGEQYF
V: TRBV5-4; J: TRBJ1-3; D: -; CDR3: CASSVGQPSGNTIYF
V: TRBV5-4; J: TRBJ2-1; D: TRBD2; CDR3: CASSPPAGGQYNEQFF
V: TRBV27; J: TRBJ1-6; D: -; CDR3: CASSFPPLHF